This is a list of T cell receptor beta chains from one sample in a study of shared clonotypes between healthy human individuals. The repertoire was sequenced with immunoSEQ multiplex PCR; TCRdb's copy has only in-frame clones and lacks some. The repertoire holds roughly 2,300,000 clones, with 80% to 95% as singletons. The sequenced sample was naive CD4+ T cells from PBMCs. Every receptor here comes from a man between 18 and 29 years old in good health. Some clones in this sample may be carry-over from other donors' samples. Each CDR3 is given with its conserved first and last residue.

TRBV11-2	TRBJ2-7	CASSSSFVAGSYEQYF
TRBV5-1	TRBJ2-1	CASSSTGTVYNEQFF
TRBV7-9	TRBJ2-7	CASSLWLGGGTTGADEQYF
TRBV18	TRBJ2-1	CASSPSRTYNEQFF
TRBV27	TRBJ2-2	CASSLFGVPGELFF
TRBV5-1	TRBJ2-7	CASSSGQGGYEQYF
TRBV6-5	TRBJ1-5	CASSSGQGVNQPQHF
TRBV6-5	TRBJ1-1	CASSDTMNTEAFF
TRBV2	TRBJ2-2	CARVEGTGELFF
TRBV5-1	TRBJ2-3	CASSTGTDTQYF
TRBV7-2	TRBJ2-1	CASSFIRDSAYNEQFF
TRBV4-1	TRBJ1-5	CASSQRTGGNQPQHF
TRBV7-2	TRBJ1-2	CASSLGPIYGYTF
TRBV4-2	TRBJ1-4	CASSQDWGSLFF
TRBV7-9	TRBJ2-1	CASSLHDNEQFF
TRBV2	TRBJ1-1	CASSPGQGKAMNTEAFF
TRBV7-2	TRBJ1-1	CASSLGPGEAFF
TRBV7-2	TRBJ2-7	CASSLVSVSSYEQYF
TRBV29-1	TRBJ2-3	CSVATSGGQDTQYF
TRBV9	TRBJ2-1	CASSPPGGRNNKQFF
TRBV28	TRBJ1-2	CASRLRAYGYTF
TRBV29-1	TRBJ2-1	CSAGRTLPTNEQFF
TRBV18	TRBJ1-1	CASSLDRGNTEAFF
TRBV5-1	TRBJ2-1	CASSSRTGPEEQFF
TRBV9	TRBJ2-1	CASSVGPGAGPSSYNEQFF
TRBV11-2	TRBJ2-7	CASRWGLAYPYEQYF
TRBV11-2	TRBJ2-7	CASSSGQGNYEQYF
TRBV7-9	TRBJ2-7	CASSTSNLMQYF
TRBV6-1	TRBJ2-5	CASRQFGTLSETQYF
TRBV7-8	TRBJ2-5	CASSLFGQGPQETQYF
TRBV28	TRBJ1-2	CASSSTSAGFYGYTF
TRBV30	TRBJ1-5	CAWLNWQGGRNQPQHF
TRBV6-1	TRBJ2-7	CASSASGRGPYEQYF
TRBV15	TRBJ2-3	CATSRGTELGTDTQYF
TRBV19	TRBJ1-2	CASRWTGDYGYTF
TRBV27	TRBJ2-7	CASSPRTGNPYEQYF
TRBV5-6	TRBJ2-5	CASRLAGFQETQYF
TRBV5-4	TRBJ1-3	CASSYEISGNTIYF
TRBV7-8	TRBJ1-2	CASSSTGGGYGYTF
TRBV7-2	TRBJ2-5	CASSLWGQETQYF
TRBV7-3	TRBJ1-2	CASSPDANYGYTF
TRBV27	TRBJ2-7	CASSLREGLGEQYF